The text below deals with one T cell receptor beta chain. The data derive from a study of T cell changes during pregnancy in multiple sclerosis. Data came from immunoSEQ multiplex PCR; TCRdb stores just in-frame clones and leaves some out. The data hold 40,000 to 50,000 clones, with roughly 92% observed a single time. Sequenced material: CD4+ T cells from peripheral blood mononuclear cells, taken in the second trimester of pregnancy. This TCR was recovered from a female donor in good health, enrolled as a control in a pregnancy study.

The CDR3: CSVRGGNYGYTF. DNA of the CDR3: TGCAGCGTCAGGGGTGGGAACTATGGCTACACCTTC. V gene TRBV29-1 combines with J gene TRBJ1-2, with D perhaps TRBD1 (6 bases). Germline V gives CDR1 SQVTM, CDR2 ANQGSEA. V was clipped by 6 bases and J by 2 bases, with 10 bases between them. The length of the CDR3 is 12 residues.